The entry below gives a single T cell receptor beta chain sequence along with its context. This sample was taken from a study of cytomegalovirus exposure and HLA in healthy donors. Germline V CDR1 and CDR2: MNHEY, SMNVEV (reference sequence). Trimming at V came to 5 bases and at J to 7 bases, leaving 9 bases not matched to a gene. The CDR3 spans 15 residues. It was with 60 Vbeta and 13 Jbeta primers that the PCR ran. Data came from immunoSEQ multiplex PCR; TCRdb stores just in-frame clones and leaves some out. The repertoire consists of tens of thousands of clones, with approximately 65% occurring once and the leading ten covering about 4.7%.

The source of this sequence is a male donor in good health and CMV-seropositive. V is TRBV27 and J is TRBJ2-1; TRBD1 matches at 9 bases. Specimen: PBMCs. The CDR3 here is CASSPAGTGYNEQFF. The DNA for the CDR3 is TGTGCCAGCAGTCCCGCCGGGACAGGGTATAATGAGCAGTTCTTC.